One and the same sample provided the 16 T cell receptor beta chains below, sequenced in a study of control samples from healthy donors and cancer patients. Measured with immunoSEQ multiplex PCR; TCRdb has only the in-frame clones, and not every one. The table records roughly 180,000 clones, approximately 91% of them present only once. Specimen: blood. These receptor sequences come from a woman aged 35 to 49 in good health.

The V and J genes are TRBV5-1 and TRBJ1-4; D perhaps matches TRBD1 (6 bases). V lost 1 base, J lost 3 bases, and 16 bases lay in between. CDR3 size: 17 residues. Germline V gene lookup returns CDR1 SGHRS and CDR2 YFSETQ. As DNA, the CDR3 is TGCGCCAGCAGCTTGTTCAGTGGGGGCAGTTCTAATGAAAAACTGTTTTTT. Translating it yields CASSLFSGGSSNEKLFF.

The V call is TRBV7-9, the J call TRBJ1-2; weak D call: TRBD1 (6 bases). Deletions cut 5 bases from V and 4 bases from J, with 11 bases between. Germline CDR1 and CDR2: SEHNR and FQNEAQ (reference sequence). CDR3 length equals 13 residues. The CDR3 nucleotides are TGTGCCAGCAGCCCTACGGACAGCTATGGCTACACCTTC. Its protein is CASSPTDSYGYTF.

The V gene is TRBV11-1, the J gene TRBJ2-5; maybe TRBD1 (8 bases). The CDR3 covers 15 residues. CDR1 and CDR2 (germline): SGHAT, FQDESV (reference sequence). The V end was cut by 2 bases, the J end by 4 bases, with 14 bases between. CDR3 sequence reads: CASSLLQGGAETQYF. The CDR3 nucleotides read TGTGCCAGCAGCTTATTACAGGGGGGGGCAGAGACCCAGTACTTC.

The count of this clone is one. The CDR3 region is CASSFIGYSTDTQYF. The DNA of the CDR3 is TGTGCCAGCAGCTTTATCGGCTATAGCACAGATACGCAGTATTTT. The chain combines TRBV13 with TRBJ2-3; no firm D call. The CDR3 is 15 residues long. V lost 3 bases to trimming and J lost 0 bases, with 10 bases between them. Germline V gives CDR1 PRHDT, CDR2 FYEKMQ (reference sequence). Full variable domain (missing parts from reference TRBV13 and TRBJ2-3): AAGVIQSPRHLIKEKRETATLKCYPIPRHDTVYWYQQGPGQDPQFLISFYEKMQSDKGSIPDRFSAQQFSDYHSELNMSSLELGDSALYFCASSFIGYSTDTQYFGPGTRLTVL.

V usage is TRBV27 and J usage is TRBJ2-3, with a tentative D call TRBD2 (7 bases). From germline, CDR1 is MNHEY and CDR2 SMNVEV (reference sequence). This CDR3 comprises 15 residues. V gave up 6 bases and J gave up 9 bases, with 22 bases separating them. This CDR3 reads CASSSYPGGAWTQYF. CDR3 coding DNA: TGTGCCAGCAGCTCTTATCCGGGGGGCGCGTGGACGCAGTATTTT.

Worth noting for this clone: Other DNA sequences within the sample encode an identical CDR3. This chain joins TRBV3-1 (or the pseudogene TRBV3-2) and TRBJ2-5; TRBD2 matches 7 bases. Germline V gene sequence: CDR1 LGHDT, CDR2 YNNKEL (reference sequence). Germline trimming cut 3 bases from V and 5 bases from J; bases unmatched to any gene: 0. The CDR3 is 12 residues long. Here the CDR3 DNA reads TGTGCCAGCAGCCAGGGGGGGGAGACCCAGTACTTC. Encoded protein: CASSQGGETQYF.

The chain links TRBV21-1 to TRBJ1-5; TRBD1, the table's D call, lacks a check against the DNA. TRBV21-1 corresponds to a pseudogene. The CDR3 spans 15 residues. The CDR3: CANRYRQGYNQPQHF. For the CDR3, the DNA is TGTGCCAACCGGTACCGACAGGGCTACAATCAGCCCCAGCATTTT.

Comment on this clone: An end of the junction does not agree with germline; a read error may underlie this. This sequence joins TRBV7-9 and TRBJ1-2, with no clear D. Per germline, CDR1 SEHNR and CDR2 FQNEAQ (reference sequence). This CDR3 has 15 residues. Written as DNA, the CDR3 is TGTGCCAGCAGCTTAGGGTATAGCTTTAACGATGGCTACACCTTC. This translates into CASSLGYSFNDGYTF.

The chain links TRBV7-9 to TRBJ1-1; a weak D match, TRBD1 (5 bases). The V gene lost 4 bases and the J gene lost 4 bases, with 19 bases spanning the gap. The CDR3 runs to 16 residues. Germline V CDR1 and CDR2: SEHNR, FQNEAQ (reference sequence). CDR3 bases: TGTGCCAGCAGCTCCAGACCTGGGCTAGGGACCACTGAAGCTTTCTTT. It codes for CASSSRPGLGTTEAFF.

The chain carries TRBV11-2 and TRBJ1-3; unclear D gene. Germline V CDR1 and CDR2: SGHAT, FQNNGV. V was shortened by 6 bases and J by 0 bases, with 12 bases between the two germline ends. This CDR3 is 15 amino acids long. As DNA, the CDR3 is TGTGCCAGCAGTCCTTCCTCGGCCTCTGGAAACACCATATATTTT. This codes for CASSPSSASGNTIYF.

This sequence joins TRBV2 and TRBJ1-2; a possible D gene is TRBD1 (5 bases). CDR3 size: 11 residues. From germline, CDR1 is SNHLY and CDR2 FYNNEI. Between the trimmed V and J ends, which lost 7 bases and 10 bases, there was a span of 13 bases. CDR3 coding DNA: TGTGCCAGCAACCGGGGCGACTTCTACACCTTC. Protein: CASNRGDFYTF.

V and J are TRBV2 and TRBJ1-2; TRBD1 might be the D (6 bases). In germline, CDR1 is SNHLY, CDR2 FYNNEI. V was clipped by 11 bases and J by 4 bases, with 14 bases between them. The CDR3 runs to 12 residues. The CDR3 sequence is CAGTGTSYGYTF. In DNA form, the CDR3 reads TGTGCCGGTACAGGGACGTCCTATGGCTACACCTTC. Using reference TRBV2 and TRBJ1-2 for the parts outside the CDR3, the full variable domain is EPEVTQTPSHQVTQMGQEVILRCVPISNHLYFYWYRQILGQKVEFLVSFYNNEISEKSEIFDDQFSVERPDGSNFTLKIRSTKLEDSAMYFCAGTGTSYGYTFGSGTRLTVV.

The CDR3 DNA follows: TGTGCCAGCAGCCTCTTCGACAGGGGCTCCTACGAGCAGTACTTC. Its protein is CASSLFDRGSYEQYF. V is TRBV14 and J is TRBJ2-7, with 8 bases lining up with TRBD1. Germline CDR1 and CDR2: SGHDN and FVKESK. The CDR3 runs 15 residues. Losses at the gene ends were 4 bases for V and 0 bases for J; bases not matched to a gene: 5. The variable domain in full, with the rest retrieved from reference TRBV14 and TRBJ2-7, is EAGVTQFPSHSVIEKGQTVTLRCDPISGHDNLYWYRRVMGKEIKFLLHFVKESKQDESGMPNNRFLAERTGGTYSTLKVQPAELEDSGVYFCASSLFDRGSYEQYFGPGTRLTVT.

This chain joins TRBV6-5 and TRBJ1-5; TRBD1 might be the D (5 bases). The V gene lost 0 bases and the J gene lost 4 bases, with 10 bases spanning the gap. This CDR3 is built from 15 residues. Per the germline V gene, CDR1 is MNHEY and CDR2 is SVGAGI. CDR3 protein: CASSYSSRENQPQHF. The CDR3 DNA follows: TGTGCCAGCAGTTACTCGAGCAGGGAAAATCAGCCCCAGCATTTT.

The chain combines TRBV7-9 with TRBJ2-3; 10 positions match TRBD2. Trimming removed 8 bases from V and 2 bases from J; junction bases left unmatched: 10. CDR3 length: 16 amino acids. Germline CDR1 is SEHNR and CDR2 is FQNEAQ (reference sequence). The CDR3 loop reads CASFVASGGVTDTQYF. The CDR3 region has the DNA TGTGCCAGCTTTGTGGCTAGCGGGGGTGTCACAGATACGCAGTATTTT.

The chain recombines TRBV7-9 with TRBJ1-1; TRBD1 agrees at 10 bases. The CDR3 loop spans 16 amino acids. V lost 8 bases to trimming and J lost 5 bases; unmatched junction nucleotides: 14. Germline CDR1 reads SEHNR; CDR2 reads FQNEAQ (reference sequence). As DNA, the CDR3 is TGTGCCAGCTACCGGGACAGGGGTCCCCTAGGGACTGAAGCTTTCTTT. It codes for CASYRDRGPLGTEAFF.